This TCR beta chain stems from a study of T cell changes during pregnancy in multiple sclerosis. Assay: immunoSEQ multiplex PCR; the TCRdb copy retains only in-frame clones and omits some. The sample gives under 75,000 clones, approximately 93% of which show up once; 2.5% to 4% is in the top ten. V was clipped by 1 base and J by 0 bases, with 12 bases between them. CDR1 and CDR2 from the germline V gene are SEHNR and FQNEAQ (reference sequence). CDR3 length equals 16 residues. This sequence was found in a female donor with multiple sclerosis, enrolled in a pregnancy study. Here the sequenced sample was CD8+ T cells from peripheral blood mononuclear cells, taken in the second trimester of pregnancy. The chain uses TRBV7-9 and TRBJ2-5; a weak D match, TRBD2 (5 bases). CDR3 DNA sequence: TGTGCCAGCAGCTTAGGGGCTAGCTGGGACCAAGAGACCCAGTACTTC. It yields the protein CASSLGASWDQETQYF. Full variable domain (remainder filled in from reference TRBV7-9 and TRBJ2-5): DTGVSQNPRHKITKRGQNVTFRCDPISEHNRLYWYRQTLGQGPEFLTYFQNEAQLEKSRLLSDRFSAERPKGSFSTLEIQRTEQGDSAMYLCASSLGASWDQETQYFGPGTRLLVL.